This T cell receptor (beta chain) comes out of a study of Graves' ophthalmopathy and Graves' hyperthyroidism. This clonotype has at least ten counts. Amplification targeted the TCR beta CDR3 regions, with RNA transcripts as the source material. First-round RT-PCR used HTBI primers; second-round multiplex PCR followed. TCRdb called the multiplex PCR reads again in MiXCR, with one record for every CDR3 protein. The table has under 800,000 distinct CDR3 sequences, roughly 20% seen once; the top ten hold 7.1%. The source of this sequence is a woman between 18 and 30 years old with stable Graves' hyperthyroidism. Some clones in this sample may be carry-over from other donors' samples. The specimen was peripheral blood.

This CDR3 is CSARAAGGYQETQYF. The CDR3 DNA sequence: TGCAGTGCTAGAGCCGCGGGCGGCTACCAAGAGACCCAGTACTTC. V is TRBV20-1 and J is TRBJ2-5, with D possibly TRBD2 on 5 matching bases. Germline CDR1 reads DFQATT; CDR2 reads SNEGSKA (reference sequence). The CDR3 runs to 15 residues. With 1 base removed from V and 0 bases from J, the gap between germline ends came to 12 bases.